A single sample gave rise to the 15 T cell receptor beta chains below, sequenced in a study of cytomegalovirus exposure and HLA in healthy donors. The study ran its PCR with 60 Vbeta and 13 Jbeta primers. Produced via immunoSEQ multiplex PCR; TCRdb's table is partial and in-frame only. The sample totals about 200,000 clones. The sequenced sample was PBMCs. These receptor sequences come from a woman aged 25 to 39 in good health and CMV-seropositive.

J is TRBJ1-5 and V is TRBV7-9, with a weak D call TRBD1 (6 bases). CDR3 length equals 16 residues. Deletions cut 2 bases from V and 5 bases from J, with 16 bases between. Per germline, CDR1 SEHNR and CDR2 FQNEAQ (reference sequence). This CDR3 reads CASSLSRGWSDQPQHF. The CDR3 DNA is TGTGCCAGCAGCTTATCTAGGGGGTGGTCGGATCAGCCCCAGCATTTT. Using reference TRBV7-9 and TRBJ1-5 for the parts outside the CDR3, the full variable domain is DTGVSQNPRHKITKRGQNVTFRCDPISEHNRLYWYRQTLGQGPEFLTYFQNEAQLEKSRLLSDRFSAERPKGSFSTLEIQRTEQGDSAMYLCASSLSRGWSDQPQHFGDGTRLSIL.

V usage is TRBV5-1 and J usage is TRBJ2-5; tentative D call: TRBD1 (5 bases). This CDR3 has 16 amino acids. CDR1 SGHRS and CDR2 YFSETQ come from the germline V gene. Trimming removed 0 bases at V and 1 base at J, with 13 bases between. CDR3 loop: CASSLGAGLTQETQYF. CDR3 coding DNA: TGCGCCAGCAGCTTGGGGGCAGGGCTGACCCAAGAGACCCAGTACTTC. Filled out from reference TRBV5-1 and TRBJ2-5, the complete variable domain reads KAGVTQTPRYLIKTRGQQVTLSCSPISGHRSVSWYQQTPGQGLQFLFEYFSETQRNKGNFPGRFSGRQFSNSRSEMNVSTLELGDSALYLCASSLGAGLTQETQYFGPGTRLLVL.

Comment on this clone: This specimen includes other DNA sequences encoding the same CDR3. The chain couples TRBV5-1 to TRBJ2-2; D not resolved. Trimming took 0 bases from V and 1 from J, leaving 4 bases between them. CDR3 size: 14 residues. Germline assignment: CDR1 SGHRS and CDR2 YFSETQ. This CDR3 is CASSLGQNTGELFF. The CDR3 nucleotides are TGCGCCAGCAGCTTGGGGCAGAACACCGGGGAGCTGTTTTTT.

The V and J genes are TRBV7-6 and TRBJ1-4; D might be TRBD1 (5 bases). V shed 2 bases and J shed 8 bases, with 21 bases lying between them. Germline CDR1 SGHVS, CDR2 FNYEAQ. The CDR3 spans 17 residues. The CDR3 loop reads CASSLYPPGGSGEKLFF. CDR3 DNA: TGTGCCAGCAGCTTATACCCCCCCGGGGGGTCAGGGGAAAAACTGTTTTTT.

V gene TRBV27 combines with J gene TRBJ1-1, with D uncertain. V lost 6 bases and J lost 0, with 8 bases in between. Looked up from germline, CDR1 is MNHEY and CDR2 is SMNVEV (reference sequence). The CDR3 consists of 13 residues. For the CDR3, the DNA is TGTGCCAGCAGGGGAGGGATGAACACTGAAGCTTTCTTT. Protein: CASRGGMNTEAFF.

The chain joins TRBV6-1 to TRBJ1-5; no reliable D call. This CDR3 contains 14 residues. Trimming shortened V by 1 base and J by 4 bases, and 8 bases separated the two germline ends. CDR1 and CDR2 from the germline V gene are MNHNS and SASEGT. The CDR3 spells CASSEGLRNQPQHF. CDR3 DNA sequence: TGTGCCAGCAGTGAAGGACTGCGAAATCAGCCCCAGCATTTT.

J is TRBJ1-3 and V is TRBV18; a weak D match, TRBD1 (6 bases). The CDR3 runs to 14 residues. Between the trimmed V and J ends, which lost 3 bases and 10 bases, there was a span of 16 bases. Germline loops: CDR1 KGHSH, CDR2 LQKENI. Here the CDR3 DNA reads TGTGCCAGCTCACCCGGGACATTTGAAGGAACCATATATTTT. Residues: CASSPGTFEGTIYF.

This chain uses TRBV27 with TRBJ2-7; no firm D call. The V and J ends lost 3 bases and 6 bases respectively, with 12 bases between them. The V gene's germline CDR1 is MNHEY and CDR2 SMNVEV (reference sequence). The CDR3 length is 13 residues. CDR3 nucleotide sequence: TGTGCCAGCAGTTTTGGTCCATTTAGCGAGCAGTACTTC. Protein product: CASSFGPFSEQYF.

V is TRBV18 and J is TRBJ1-6, with D tentatively TRBD1 (5 bases). The germline CDR1 and CDR2 sequences are KGHSH and LQKENI. Deletions cut 6 bases from V and 12 bases from J, with 21 bases between. This CDR3 contains 15 residues. The CDR3 nucleotides read TGTGCCAGCTCCTCTCAAGCCACAGGCGATGGACCCCTCCACTTT. The encoded protein is CASSSQATGDGPLHF.

J is TRBJ1-2 and V is TRBV28, with TRBD1 matching 9 bases. Germline values: CDR1 MDHEN, CDR2 SYDVKM. The junction had 4 bases not matched to a gene; V was cut back by 6 bases and J by 5 bases. This CDR3 region has 13 residues. CDR3 protein: CASRTGGLYGYTF. As DNA, the CDR3 is TGTGCCAGCAGAACAGGGGGCTTATATGGCTACACCTTC.

The CDR3 is CATGQGTEAFF. CDR3 nucleotide sequence: TGTGCCACTGGACAGGGCACTGAAGCTTTCTTT. The chain employs TRBV6-1 and TRBJ1-1, with 8 positions matching TRBD1. The CDR3 sequence is 11 residues long. Germline values: CDR1 MNHNS, CDR2 SASEGT. V was pared by 10 bases and J by 4 bases, with 2 bases of the junction left unmatched.

The V gene is TRBV18, the J gene TRBJ2-7, with a tentative D call TRBD1 (6 bases). CDR3 length equals 14 residues. Trimming stripped 0 bases from V and 2 bases from J, with 8 bases between. CDR1 KGHSH and CDR2 LQKENI come from the germline V gene. The CDR3 DNA reads as TGTGCCAGCTCACCACCAGGGGGTGCCTACGAGCAGTACTTC. Translation gives CASSPPGGAYEQYF.

The CDR3 coding sequence is TGTGCCAGCACCGCCCCCCCCGGGGGGGGGAATGAGCAGTTCTTC. Amino acid sequence: CASTAPPGGGNEQFF. The chain uses TRBV7-9 and TRBJ2-1; TRBD2 matches at 8 bases. The germline CDR1 and CDR2 sequences are SEHNR and FQNEAQ (reference sequence). The V and J ends lost 7 bases and 7 bases, in that order; junction bases with no gene match: 12. CDR3 length equals 15 residues.

To note about this clone: The junction does not match germline at one end; this may be a read error. The same CDR3 is also encoded by other DNA sequences in this sample. The gene calls are TRBV7-9 and TRBJ1-2, with D tentatively TRBD1 (5 bases). This CDR3 is built from 13 residues. Germline lookup yields CDR1 SEHNR and CDR2 FQNEAQ (reference sequence). CDR3 coding DNA: TGCGCCAGCAGCTTAGGTCAGGGCAATGGCTACACCTTC. Its protein product is CASSLGQGNGYTF.

This chain uses TRBV7-6 with TRBJ2-7; D perhaps matches TRBD2 (7 bases). This CDR3 comprises 16 residues. Germline CDR1 SGHVS, CDR2 FNYEAQ. Trimming stripped 3 bases from V and 3 bases from J, with 18 bases between. CDR3 sequence (DNA): TGTGCCAGCAGCTTGGGAGGGGGGGGATTAGACTACGAGCAGTACTTC. This gives the protein CASSLGGGGLDYEQYF.